This T cell receptor beta chain came from a study of blood T cell repertoires in COVID-19. Some clones are missing from TCRdb's copy, which holds only in-frame ones; the method was immunoSEQ multiplex PCR. Among roughly 200,000 clones listed, 80% to 90% were seen once. The CDR3 is 14 residues long. CDR1 is ENHRY, CDR2 SYGVKD, per germline. J gave up 4 bases and V 7 bases, and 4 bases lay outside the gene matches. This chain connects TRBV10-3 to TRBJ2-1; 10 nucleotides match TRBD2. This TCR was recovered from a man aged 55 to 70 who had recovered from COVID-19. Sequencing was performed on peripheral blood. CDR3 sequence: CAITGLADYNEQFF. CDR3 DNA sequence: TGTGCCATCACCGGACTAGCGGATTACAATGAGCAGTTCTTC.